This T cell receptor beta chain was retrieved from a study of cytomegalovirus exposure and HLA in healthy donors. The wider study: Unique TCR beta sequences numbering over 100 million came from around 180 million T cells in an earlier analysis. Study-level findings and limits: Rare TCR sequences predominated, though certain public TCRs were found in many donors. Among immune exposure information, only CMV serostatus was available.

On this clone: Its specificity is unknown.

The PCR was carried out with 60 Vbeta primers and 13 Jbeta primers. Libraries were prepared by immunoSEQ multiplex PCR; TCRdb keeps only in-frame clonotypes and omits some of them. The data hold roughly 140,000 clones, with 55% to 70% observed a single time. The TCR comes from a woman in her twenties or thirties in good health and CMV-seropositive. The material sequenced was PBMCs.

CDR3 residues: CASSLELAVSYEQYF. The DNA for the CDR3 is TGTGCCAGCAGCTTAGAACTAGCGGTCTCCTACGAGCAGTACTTC. The genes are TRBV7-2 and TRBJ2-7, with 8 bases that match TRBD2. Germline V gene data show CDR1 as SGHTA and CDR2 as FQGNSA. V shed 1 base, J shed 0 bases, and the junction held 2 bases outside the gene matches. The length of the CDR3 is 15 residues.